Below, 17 T cell receptor beta chains from the same sample are listed, as sequenced in a study of T cell clonotyping in hematopoietic cell transplantation. Using immunoSEQ multiplex PCR, the repertoire was profiled, and TCRdb retains in-frame clones only, with some absent. The repertoire holds 27,000 or so clones, 95% seen once, with less than 1.5% in the top ten. The sequenced sample consisted of peripheral blood mononuclear cells. The receptors come from a man aged 45 to 65 in good health. Some clones in this sample may be carry-over from other donors' samples.

The rearrangement links TRBV5-4 to TRBJ1-2; TRBD1 agrees at 8 bases. Germline CDR1 and CDR2: SGHNT and YYREEE (reference sequence). This CDR3 is built from 14 residues. Trimming took 7 bases from V and 7 from J; bases not matched to a gene: 12. CDR3 DNA sequence: TGTGCCAGCTATGTGGACAGGGTCAGTCGTGGCTACACCTTC. Amino acid sequence: CASYVDRVSRGYTF.

V usage is TRBV2 and J usage is TRBJ1-2; D may be TRBD1 (5 bases). CDR1 is SNHLY, CDR2 FYNNEI, per germline. The length of the CDR3 is 13 residues. V lost 6 bases and J 2 bases, leaving 10 bases between the germline ends. CDR3 protein: CASSPGTNYGYTF. CDR3 sequence (DNA): TGTGCCAGCAGCCCCGGGACGAACTATGGCTACACCTTC.

The V call is TRBV5-6, the J call TRBJ2-7; D perhaps matches TRBD2 (7 bases). Germline CDR1 reads SGHDT; CDR2 reads YYEEEE. This CDR3 contains 16 residues. V gave up 4 bases and J gave up 0 bases, with 17 bases separating them. CDR3 sequence reads: CASSPLRGGSSYEQYF. Written as DNA, the CDR3 is TGTGCCAGCAGCCCCTTGAGGGGGGGGAGCTCCTACGAGCAGTACTTC.

This sequence joins TRBV4-3 and TRBJ1-1; D is unresolved. Germline V gene sequence: CDR1 LGHNA, CDR2 YSLEER. The CDR3 has 18 amino acids. V was clipped by 1 base and J by 3 bases, with 21 bases between them. CDR3 DNA sequence: TGCGCCAGCAGCCAAGCCCCCAGCAGCAAAGTGGTGTACACTGAAGCTTTCTTT. Its protein is CASSQAPSSKVVYTEAFF.

The table lists this clone with a count of one. The rearrangement uses TRBV7-2 and TRBJ1-2, with 8 bases lining up with TRBD1. Germline trimming cut 1 base from V and 3 bases from J; bases unmatched to any gene: 13. CDR1 and CDR2 (germline): SGHTA, FQGNSA. This CDR3 is 18 amino acids long. The DNA for the CDR3 is TGTGCCAGCAGCTTAGGCTTGCCTTTGACAGGGGTTTACTATGGCTACACCTTC. This translates into CASSLGLPLTGVYYGYTF.

This clone was found once. The chain combines TRBV5-4 with TRBJ1-1; D uncertain. V gave up 2 bases and J gave up 11 bases, with 16 bases separating them. Germline lookup yields CDR1 SGHNT and CDR2 YYREEE (reference sequence). The CDR3 spans 13 residues. As DNA, the CDR3 is TGTGCCAGCAGCTTCGGACCGTTTTATGGCGCTTTCTTT. It translates to CASSFGPFYGAFF.

The chain combines TRBV5-4 with TRBJ2-5; D is unclear. This CDR3 spans 14 amino acids. The V end was cut by 4 bases, the J end by 5 bases, with 15 bases between. CDR1 is SGHNT and CDR2 is YYREEE in the germline V gene (reference sequence). CDR3 bases: TGTGCCAGCAGCACTACTACGTCCGGGGAGACCCAGTACTTC. Encoded protein: CASSTTTSGETQYF.

This clone occurred a few times. CDR3 sequence: CASAQRDTTYEQYF. In nucleotides, the CDR3 is TGTGCCAGCGCCCAAAGGGACACTACCTACGAGCAGTACTTC. The V and J genes are TRBV21-1 and TRBJ2-7; the DNA was not compared with TRBD1, the D call given in the table. TRBV21-1 is described as a pseudogene. The CDR3 totals 14 residues.

The chain joins TRBV25-1 to TRBJ1-3; D is undetermined. The ends were cut back, 3 bases at V and 0 bases at J, with 6 bases in the middle. Germline CDR1 is MGHDK and CDR2 is SYGVNS. The CDR3 has 14 amino acids. CDR3 in DNA: TGTGCCAGCAGTGATGTGCTCTCTGGAAACACCATATATTTT. This codes for CASSDVLSGNTIYF.

The chain recombines TRBV25-1 with TRBJ1-1; the D is unclear. Trimming cost V 4 bases and J 3 bases, with 18 bases left between them. Germline lookup yields CDR1 MGHDK and CDR2 SYGVNS. The CDR3 consists of 16 residues. The CDR3 is CASSVSPVSPDTEAFF. The CDR3 DNA reads TGTGCCAGCAGTGTCTCCCCAGTGAGCCCGGACACTGAAGCTTTCTTT.

This clone came up once. The chain has TRBV2 and TRBJ1-3; perhaps TRBD1 as D (6 bases). The V gene's germline CDR1 is SNHLY and CDR2 FYNNEI. The CDR3 has 13 amino acids. V was cut by 6 bases and J by 7 bases, with 13 bases left in between. In DNA, the CDR3 is TGTGCCAGCAGCGACAGGAGGTCGAACACCATATATTTT. Encoded protein: CASSDRRSNTIYF.

V gene TRBV4-2 combines with J gene TRBJ2-7; TRBD2 aligns across 10 bases. CDR3 length equals 18 residues. CDR1 LGHNA and CDR2 YNFKEQ come from the germline V gene. V lost 0 bases to trimming and J lost 1 base; unmatched junction nucleotides: 9. Here the CDR3 reads CASSQDRGGLAASYEQYF. CDR3 DNA sequence: TGTGCCAGCAGCCAAGATCGGGGCGGACTAGCGGCGTCCTACGAGCAGTACTTC.

J is TRBJ1-1 and V is TRBV7-9; D possibly corresponds to TRBD1 (6 bases). Germline CDR1 and CDR2: SEHNR and FQNEAQ (reference sequence). Trimming removed 3 bases at V and 10 bases at J, with 15 bases between. The CDR3 has 13 amino acids. The CDR3, as DNA: TGTGCCAGCAGCTTCGAAGGGGGGGGGATAGCTTTCTTT. Amino acids: CASSFEGGGIAFF.

J is TRBJ1-2 and V is TRBV19, with D perhaps TRBD1 (6 bases). The V end lost 3 bases, the J end lost 8 bases, and 19 bases lay between the germline ends. The CDR3 loop spans 15 amino acids. Per germline, CDR1 LNHDA and CDR2 SQIVND (reference sequence). CDR3 loop: CASSIPHREGKGYTF. The CDR3 DNA sequence: TGTGCCAGTAGTATCCCCCACAGGGAGGGGAAGGGCTACACCTTC.

V is TRBV13 and J is TRBJ1-1; D call uncertain. Germline CDR1 is PRHDT and CDR2 is FYEKMQ (reference sequence). This CDR3 has 14 amino acids. V lost 0 bases and J 1 base, leaving 6 bases between the germline ends. The CDR3 region is CASSLGPTNTEAFF. For the CDR3, the DNA is TGTGCCAGCAGCTTAGGCCCGACGAACACTGAAGCTTTCTTT. Filled out from reference TRBV13 and TRBJ1-1, the complete variable domain reads AAGVIQSPRHLIKEKRETATLKCYPIPRHDTVYWYQQGPGQDPQFLISFYEKMQSDKGSIPDRFSAQQFSDYHSELNMSSLELGDSALYFCASSLGPTNTEAFFGQGTRLTVV.

The chain joins TRBV15 to TRBJ1-5; D unclear. Germline CDR1 LNHNV, CDR2 YYDKDF (reference sequence). The CDR3 runs to 15 residues. Deletions cut 2 bases from V and 6 bases from J, with 14 bases between. CDR3 sequence (DNA): TGTGCCACCAGCAGATCTCGAACGGGATTTCAGCCCCAGCATTTT. Encoded protein: CATSRSRTGFQPQHF.

The V and J genes are TRBV5-8 and TRBJ1-5, with TRBD1 matching 12 bases. Germline CDR1 SGHTS, CDR2 YDEGEE. This CDR3 has 14 amino acids. J gave up 5 bases and V 5 bases, and 2 bases lay outside the gene matches. The CDR3 coding sequence is TGTGCCAGCAGGGGGACAGGGGGCGATCAGCCCCAGCATTTT. It yields the protein CASRGTGGDQPQHF.